Following are 32 T cell receptor beta chains from one sample sequenced in a study of OX40 agonist ivuxolimab in advanced cancers. Libraries came from the immunoSEQ multiplex PCR assay. Drawn from immuneACCESS, this table holds only the in-frame rearrangements with V and J called that TCRdb kept. Clones are partly lost; checked studies trace under half to an unresolved V gene and leave the rest unexplained. The sample yields approximately 76,000 clones; 85% to 95% were counted once. The ten largest clones take up 5.5% to 7% of the sample. The sequencing used CD4+ or CD8+ T cells sorted from blood, collected in a trial of the OX40 agonist ivuxolimab. Receptors were obtained from an adult with an advanced solid tumor such as melanoma, head and neck, liver or kidney cancer.

The V gene is TRBV27, the J gene TRBJ2-1; a weak D match, TRBD2 (5 bases). CDR1 and CDR2 (germline): MNHEY, SMNVEV (reference sequence). CDR3 length: 15 residues. Trimming shortened V by 0 bases and J by 4 bases, and 10 bases separated the two germline ends. Written as DNA, the CDR3 is TGTGCCAGCAGTTTATCCCCACTAGGGTACAATGAGCAGTTCTTC. As protein: CASSLSPLGYNEQFF.

The sample holds a few counts of this clone. The chain has TRBV5-1 and TRBJ2-1, with D uncertain. The CDR3 is 12 amino acids. CDR1 SGHRS and CDR2 YFSETQ come from the germline V gene. The V gene lost 6 bases and the J gene lost 9 bases, with 13 bases spanning the gap. The CDR3 loop reads CASTSLKAEQFF. The CDR3, as DNA: TGCGCCAGCACCTCCCTTAAGGCTGAGCAGTTCTTC.

The chain has TRBV6-5 and TRBJ1-2; 10 bases align to TRBD1. The germline CDR1 and CDR2 sequences are MNHEY and SVGAGI. This CDR3 comprises 15 residues. V shed 2 bases, J shed 7 bases, and the junction held 7 bases outside the gene matches. CDR3 in amino acids: CASSYRDRGVVGYTF. For the CDR3, the DNA is TGTGCCAGCAGTTACCGGGACAGGGGCGTGGTTGGCTACACCTTC.

The chain couples TRBV19 to TRBJ1-5; a weak D match, TRBD1 (5 bases). Per the germline V gene, CDR1 is LNHDA and CDR2 is SQIVND (reference sequence). V was cut by 11 bases and J by 0 bases, with 14 bases left in between. This CDR3 has 14 residues. As DNA, the CDR3 is TGTGCCGGGGGGTGGGCTTATAGCAATCAGCCCCAGCATTTT. This sequence encodes CAGGWAYSNQPQHF.

V gene TRBV19 combines with J gene TRBJ1-5; the D is unclear. This CDR3 comprises 12 residues. V was trimmed by 7 bases and J by 2 bases, leaving 6 bases between them. The germline V gene encodes CDR1 LNHDA and CDR2 SQIVND (reference sequence). The CDR3 region has the DNA TGTGCCAGTACTTGGGGCAATCAGCCCCAGCATTTT. It specifies CASTWGNQPQHF.

V is TRBV5-1 and J is TRBJ2-4; D is undetermined. The CDR3 runs 16 residues. With 0 bases removed from V and 1 base from J, the gap between germline ends came to 11 bases. Germline values: CDR1 SGHRS, CDR2 YFSETQ. The CDR3 DNA follows: TGCGCCAGCAGCTTGGGATCTACCCCGGCCAAAAACATTCAGTACTTC. Translating gives CASSLGSTPAKNIQYF.

The chain employs TRBV29-1 and TRBJ1-1; maybe TRBD1 (5 bases). CDR1 and CDR2 (germline): SQVTM, ANQGSEA. Trimming removed 4 bases from V and 5 bases from J, with 17 bases in between. The CDR3 extends over 14 amino acids. CDR3 in DNA: TGCAGCGTTGTTCTGGGGAAATCAGGGACTGAAGCTTTCTTT. It yields the protein CSVVLGKSGTEAFF.

The V call is TRBV7-6, the J call TRBJ2-3; D ambiguous. Germline assignment: CDR1 SGHVS and CDR2 FNYEAQ. CDR3 length equals 13 residues. V was cut by 2 bases and J by 4 bases, with 7 bases left in between. CDR3 region: CASSLKGADTQYF. In DNA form, the CDR3 reads TGTGCCAGCAGCTTAAAAGGAGCAGATACGCAGTATTTT.

The rearrangement uses TRBV2 and TRBJ1-2, with 8 bases fitting TRBD1. This CDR3 contains 14 residues. V was clipped by 5 bases and J by 5 bases; unmatched bases: 7. The germline V gene encodes CDR1 SNHLY and CDR2 FYNNEI. CDR3 sequence (DNA): TGTGCCAGCAGTCCAGACAGGGGAGGGTATGGCTACACCTTC. Protein sequence: CASSPDRGGYGYTF. Based on the CDR3 plus reference TRBV2 and TRBJ1-2, the full variable domain is EPEVTQTPSHQVTQMGQEVILRCVPISNHLYFYWYRQILGQKVEFLVSFYNNEISEKSEIFDDQFSVERPDGSNFTLKIRSTKLEDSAMYFCASSPDRGGYGYTFGSGTRLTVV.

The CDR3 spells CASSASGALYNEQFF. CDR3 in DNA: TGCGCCAGCAGCGCCTCAGGGGCCCTCTACAATGAGCAGTTCTTC. The rearrangement uses TRBV5-1 and TRBJ2-1; TRBD1 might be the D (6 bases). Looked up from germline, CDR1 is SGHRS and CDR2 is YFSETQ. V shed 4 bases and J shed 3 bases, with 14 bases lying between them. This CDR3 has 15 amino acids. Complete variable domain (other parts from reference TRBV5-1 and TRBJ2-1): KAGVTQTPRYLIKTRGQQVTLSCSPISGHRSVSWYQQTPGQGLQFLFEYFSETQRNKGNFPGRFSGRQFSNSRSEMNVSTLELGDSALYLCASSASGALYNEQFFGPGTRLTVL.

The V and J genes are TRBV30 and TRBJ2-7; TRBD1 is a possible D gene (5 bases). This CDR3 region has 13 residues. V was cut by 1 base and J by 3 bases, with 10 bases left in between. The germline gives CDR1 GTSNPN, CDR2 SVGIG (reference sequence). CDR3 coding DNA: TGTGCCTGGAGTGAGGCAGGGATCTACGAGCAGTACTTC. Its protein product is CAWSEAGIYEQYF.

The chain has TRBV15 and TRBJ2-1; D ambiguous. The CDR3 runs to 16 residues. With 0 bases removed from V and 5 bases from J, the gap between germline ends came to 14 bases. CDR1 and CDR2 from the germline V gene are LNHNV and YYDKDF (reference sequence). The CDR3 nucleotides read TGTGCCACCAGCAGAGATTCGGCCACCCTTAACAATGAGCAGTTCTTC. Its translation: CATSRDSATLNNEQFF.

The chain is built from TRBV7-8 and TRBJ2-7, with TRBD1 as a possible D gene (6 bases). The CDR3 runs 14 residues. Trimming shortened V by 0 bases and J by 2 bases, and 8 bases separated the two germline ends. Per the germline V gene, CDR1 is SGHVS and CDR2 is FQNEAQ. The CDR3 DNA reads as TGTGCCAGCAGCTTAGCCGGACAGACCTACGAGCAGTACTTC. Protein sequence: CASSLAGQTYEQYF.

The rearrangement links TRBV19 to TRBJ1-1; no firm D call. V lost 2 bases, J lost 8 bases, and 12 bases lay in between. The CDR3 length is 13 residues. Germline CDR1 and CDR2: LNHDA and SQIVND (reference sequence). The DNA for the CDR3 is TGTGCCAGTAGTATAAGTCTGGGGTCGGAAGCTTTCTTT. Protein sequence: CASSISLGSEAFF.

The chain links TRBV12-5 to TRBJ1-3; D is undetermined. The V end lost 2 bases, the J end lost 4 bases, and 3 bases lay between the germline ends. Germline V lookup: CDR1 LGHNT, CDR2 FRNRAP. The CDR3 runs 12 residues. This CDR3 reads CASGLTGNTIYF. Here the CDR3 DNA reads TGTGCTAGTGGTTTGACGGGAAACACCATATATTTT. Supplemented by reference TRBV12-5 and TRBJ1-3, the full variable domain reads DARVTQTPRHKVTEMGQEVTMRCQPILGHNTVFWYRQTMMQGLELLAYFRNRAPLDDSGMPKDRFSAEMPDATLATLKIQPSEPRDSAVYFCASGLTGNTIYFGEGSWLTVV.

The V gene is TRBV4-1, the J gene TRBJ2-1, with D perhaps TRBD2 (5 bases). The CDR3 has 15 residues. Germline V gene lookup returns CDR1 MGHRA and CDR2 YSYEKL. The V and J ends lost 0 bases and 5 bases respectively, with 11 bases between them. The CDR3 DNA follows: TGCGCCAGCAGCCAAGATGTAACGGGGAACAATGAGCAGTTCTTC. Amino acid sequence: CASSQDVTGNNEQFF.

The gene calls are TRBV29-1 and TRBJ2-1; D ambiguous. CDR1 SQVTM and CDR2 ANQGSEA come from the germline V gene. The germline V and J ends were trimmed by 4 bases and 0 bases, with 13 bases remaining between them. CDR3 size: 15 residues. The CDR3 nucleotides read TGCAGCGTTGTTGGTAGCTCGGACTCCTACAATGAGCAGTTCTTC. This encodes CSVVGSSDSYNEQFF.

The rearrangement joins TRBV11-2 to TRBJ2-5; D unresolved. Germline CDR1 reads SGHAT; CDR2 reads FQNNGV. V was cut by 5 bases and J by 1 base, with 8 bases left in between. The CDR3 runs 13 residues. The chain's CDR3 is CASSEDPQETQYF. Here the CDR3 DNA reads TGTGCCAGCAGCGAAGACCCCCAAGAGACCCAGTACTTC.

The rearrangement links TRBV6-1 to TRBJ2-7; 8 nucleotides align to TRBD1. Germline lookup yields CDR1 MNHNS and CDR2 SASEGT. V dropped 4 bases and J dropped 0; count of bases not matched to a gene: 5. This CDR3 has 15 residues. CDR3 DNA: TGTGCCAGCAGTGCCGGACAGGGAGCCTCCTACGAGCAGTACTTC. Translated, it gives CASSAGQGASYEQYF.

V is TRBV6-6 and J is TRBJ1-5; a possible D gene is TRBD1 (5 bases). The CDR3 loop spans 16 amino acids. Germline V gene lookup returns CDR1 MNHNY and CDR2 SVGAGI (reference sequence). V lost 4 bases and J 2 bases, leaving 15 bases between the germline ends. The CDR3 loop is CASSSSRVSRNQPQHF. The CDR3 DNA is TGTGCCAGCAGTTCTAGCAGGGTTTCCCGCAATCAGCCCCAGCATTTT.

The rearrangement links TRBV6-5 to TRBJ2-5, with 11 bases identical to TRBD1. Trimming removed 1 base from V and 4 bases from J; junction bases left unmatched: 5. The CDR3 consists of 16 residues. Germline-derived CDR1 and CDR2 are MNHEY and SVGAGI. The CDR3 loop reads CASSYLDRGQRETQYF. The CDR3 nucleotides are TGTGCCAGCAGTTACTTGGACAGGGGGCAGCGAGAGACCCAGTACTTC.

V and J are TRBV5-1 and TRBJ2-2, with 12 bases aligning to TRBD2. In germline, CDR1 is SGHRS, CDR2 YFSETQ. V shed 2 bases, J shed 6 bases, and the junction held 5 bases outside the gene matches. The CDR3 runs to 16 residues. The CDR3: CASSLRLAGVSGELFF. The CDR3 DNA reads TGCGCCAGCAGCTTAAGACTAGCGGGAGTTTCCGGGGAGCTGTTTTTT.

This sequence joins TRBV6-5 and TRBJ2-7, with D possibly matching TRBD1 (5 bases). The CDR3 is 15 residues long. Germline CDR1 reads MNHEY; CDR2 reads SVGAGI. V was clipped by 2 bases and J by 2 bases, with 13 bases between them. The CDR3 reads CASSYQGGKTYEQYF. The DNA of the CDR3 is TGTGCCAGCAGTTACCAGGGTGGCAAAACCTACGAGCAGTACTTC.

The genes are TRBV13 and TRBJ2-1, with a tentative D call TRBD2 (5 bases). Germline CDR1 PRHDT, CDR2 FYEKMQ (reference sequence). CDR3 length: 15 amino acids. Trimming removed 2 bases at V and 4 bases at J, with 12 bases between. CDR3 in amino acids: CASSLPSTGYNEQFF. In nucleotides, the CDR3 is TGTGCCAGCAGCTTACCGTCCACGGGGTACAATGAGCAGTTCTTC. Based on the CDR3 plus reference TRBV13 and TRBJ2-1, the full variable domain is AAGVIQSPRHLIKEKRETATLKCYPIPRHDTVYWYQQGPGQDPQFLISFYEKMQSDKGSIPDRFSAQQFSDYHSELNMSSLELGDSALYFCASSLPSTGYNEQFFGPGTRLTVL.

The chain uses TRBV5-1 and TRBJ2-7; D call uncertain. The germline V gene encodes CDR1 SGHRS and CDR2 YFSETQ. Trimming removed 0 bases from V and 0 bases from J, with 10 bases in between. This CDR3 is 15 amino acids long. In DNA form, the CDR3 reads TGCGCCAGCAGCTTGGTTGGGATCAGCTCCTACGAGCAGTACTTC. Protein sequence: CASSLVGISSYEQYF.

The rearrangement uses TRBV6-5 and TRBJ2-7, with D unclear. CDR3 length equals 12 residues. V was cut by 7 bases and J by 2 bases, with 9 bases left in between. The germline CDR1 and CDR2 sequences are MNHEY and SVGAGI. CDR3 sequence reads: CASNDTPYEQYF. As DNA, the CDR3 is TGTGCCAGCAATGACACCCCCTACGAGCAGTACTTC.

The chain employs TRBV29-1 and TRBJ2-2, with no clear D. V lost 4 bases, J lost 2 bases, and 5 bases lay in between. This CDR3 is 12 amino acids long. Germline V lookup: CDR1 SQVTM, CDR2 ANQGSEA. The chain's CDR3 is CSVAINTGELFF. The CDR3 DNA follows: TGCAGCGTTGCGATAAACACCGGGGAGCTGTTTTTT.

The V call is TRBV19, the J call TRBJ1-5; D gene ambiguous. V lost 0 bases to trimming and J lost 4 bases, with 4 bases between them. CDR1 and CDR2 from the germline V gene are LNHDA and SQIVND (reference sequence). The CDR3 covers 13 residues. The CDR3 is CASSIDGNQPQHF. Written as DNA, the CDR3 is TGTGCCAGTAGTATAGATGGGAATCAGCCCCAGCATTTT.

This clone turned up a few times. This chain joins TRBV19 and TRBJ1-2; D is uncertain. Germline assignment: CDR1 LNHDA and CDR2 SQIVND (reference sequence). The CDR3 spans 12 residues. V was clipped by 3 bases and J by 8 bases, with 10 bases between them. The CDR3 DNA reads as TGTGCCAGTAGTATGACCCCTAACGGCTACACCTTC. This codes for CASSMTPNGYTF.

The CDR3 DNA reads as TGTGCCAGCAGTTCTGGACGAGAGAGGGCAAAGACCCAGTACTTC. Translated, it gives CASSSGRERAKTQYF. The rearrangement joins TRBV28 to TRBJ2-5, with D possibly being TRBD2 (5 bases). The germline V gene encodes CDR1 MDHEN and CDR2 SYDVKM. The CDR3 totals 15 residues. Trimming pared 4 bases from V and 6 bases from J, leaving 18 bases between.

The chain carries TRBV14 and TRBJ2-7; tentatively, D is TRBD1 or TRBD2 (5 bases each). Germline V CDR1 and CDR2: SGHDN, FVKESK. The CDR3 consists of 16 residues. Trimming took 0 bases from V and 1 from J, leaving 13 bases between them. The CDR3 loop reads CASSQDSWDGSYEQYF. For the CDR3, the DNA is TGTGCCAGCAGCCAAGACAGCTGGGACGGATCCTACGAGCAGTACTTC.

The chain uses TRBV6-5 and TRBJ1-1; tentative D call: TRBD1 (5 bases). Germline CDR1 reads MNHEY; CDR2 reads SVGAGI. Between the trimmed V and J ends, which lost 6 bases and 4 bases, there was a span of 18 bases. The CDR3 runs to 15 residues. CDR3 coding DNA: TGTGCCAGCAGCTCAGGCAGGGATTGGAGCACTGAAGCTTTCTTT. Translation: CASSSGRDWSTEAFF.